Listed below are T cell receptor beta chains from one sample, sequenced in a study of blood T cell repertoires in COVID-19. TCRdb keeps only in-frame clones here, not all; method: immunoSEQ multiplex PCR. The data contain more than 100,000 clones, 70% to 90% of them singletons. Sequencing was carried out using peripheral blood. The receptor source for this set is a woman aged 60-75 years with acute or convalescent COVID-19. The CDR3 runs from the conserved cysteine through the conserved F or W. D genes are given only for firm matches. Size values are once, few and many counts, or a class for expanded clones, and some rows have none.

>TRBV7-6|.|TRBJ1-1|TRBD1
TGTGCCAGCAGCTTAGAGGGGGCAGCTGCTGAAGCTTTCTTT
CASSLEGAAAEAFF
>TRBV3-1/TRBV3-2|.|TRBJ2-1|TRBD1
TGTGCCAGCAGCCTGTCCGGGACAGGGTTGAATGAGCAGTTCTTC
CASSLSGTGLNEQFF
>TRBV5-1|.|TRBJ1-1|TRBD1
TGCGCCAGCAGCCTACAGGGGGACACTGAAGCTTTCTTT
CASSLQGDTEAFF
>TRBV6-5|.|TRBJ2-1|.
TGTGCCAGCAGTTACTCCCACTTGGGGCACAATGAGCAGTTCTTC
CASSYSHLGHNEQFF
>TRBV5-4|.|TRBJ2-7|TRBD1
TGTGCCAGCAGCTCGGACAGGACCCACGAGCAGTACTTC
CASSSDRTHEQYF
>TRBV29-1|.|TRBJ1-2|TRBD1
TGCAGCGCCCGACCCACAGGGGGCTATGGCTACACCTTC
CSARPTGGYGYTF
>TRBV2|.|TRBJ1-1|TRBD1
TGTGCCAGCAGTGAGGGACAGCCGAACACTGAAGCTTTCTTT
CASSEGQPNTEAFF
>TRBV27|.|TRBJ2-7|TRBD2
TGTGCCAGCAGTTATGGTGGGCTAGCGGACTACGAGCAGTACTTC
CASSYGGLADYEQYF
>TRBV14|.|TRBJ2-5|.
TGTGCCAGCAGCCAAATAGGGGTAGGACAGAAAGAGACCCAGTACTTC
CASSQIGVGQKETQYF
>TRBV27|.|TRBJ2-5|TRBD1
TGTGCCAGCAGAAGTGCAGGGACAGCAAAAGAGACCCAGTACTTC
CASRSAGTAKETQYF
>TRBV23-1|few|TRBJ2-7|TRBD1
TGCGCCAGCAGTCAATTGAGGGGGCGCTGGGTACGGCGGCAGTACTTC
CASSQLRGRWVRRQYF
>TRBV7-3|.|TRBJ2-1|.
TGTGCCAGCAGCCCAGGAGCGGGCAATGAGCAGTTCTTC
CASSPGAGNEQFF
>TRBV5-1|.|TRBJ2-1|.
TGCGCCAGCAGCTTGTGGGCCCCGGGACAAGGACGCAATGAGCAGTTCTTC
CASSLWAPGQGRNEQFF
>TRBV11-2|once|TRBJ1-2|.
TGTGCCAGCAGCCCCTTGGTGCGTGGGGGGGCTGGTGGCTACACCTTC
CASSPLVRGGAGGYTF
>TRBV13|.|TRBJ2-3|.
TGTGCCAGCAGCTCTGTCTTTACTAGGGTCCTCACAGATACGCAGTATTTT
CASSSVFTRVLTDTQYF
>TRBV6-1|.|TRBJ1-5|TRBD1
TGTGCCAGCAGTGAAGCTCCGGGACAGGGCAATCAGCCCCAGCATTTT
CASSEAPGQGNQPQHF
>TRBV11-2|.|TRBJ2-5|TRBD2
TGTGCCAGCAGCCCACGGGGTAGCGGGAGGGGGGAGACCCAGTACTTC
CASSPRGSGRGETQYF
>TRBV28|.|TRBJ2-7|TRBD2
TGTGCCAGCAGTTTGAATCAGCGGGGGGAGCAGTACTTC
CASSLNQRGEQYF
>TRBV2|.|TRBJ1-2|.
TGTGCCAGCAGCCCCGGAGACTCTACCCACGTCTATGGCTACACCTTC
CASSPGDSTHVYGYTF
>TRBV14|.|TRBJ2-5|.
TGTGCCAGCAGCCAAGTTGGCGAGACCCAGTACTTC
CASSQVGETQYF
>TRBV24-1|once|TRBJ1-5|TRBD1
TGTGCCACCAGTGCTACAGGGGGGGGTAATCAGCCCCAGCATTTT
CATSATGGGNQPQHF
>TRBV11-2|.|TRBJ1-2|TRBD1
TGTGCCAGCAGCTTACACCCGACAGGGGAGGGTGGCTACACCTTC
CASSLHPTGEGGYTF
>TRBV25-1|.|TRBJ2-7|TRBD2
TGTGCCAGCAGTAGTAGCGGGGCCTTCTCCTACGAGCAGTACTTC
CASSSSGAFSYEQYF
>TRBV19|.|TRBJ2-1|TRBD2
TGTGCCAGTAGTATAGATAGCGGGACTAGCGGTTACTCCTACAATGAGCAGTTCTTC
CASSIDSGTSGYSYNEQFF
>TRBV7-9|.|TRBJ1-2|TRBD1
TGTGCCAGCAGCCGACAGGGTGAAAATGGCTACACCTTC
CASSRQGENGYTF
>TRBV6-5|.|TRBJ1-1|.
TGTGCCAGCAGTTACTCGAGGTCGGTGAACACTGAAGCTTTCTTT
CASSYSRSVNTEAFF
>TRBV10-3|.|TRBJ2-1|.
TGTGCCATCAGTGAGTCGGAATCAAGCGGTTACAATGAGCAGTTCTTC
CAISESESSGYNEQFF
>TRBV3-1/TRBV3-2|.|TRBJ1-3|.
TGTGCCAGCAGCCATAGGGGGACGGAATCCTCTGGAAACACCATATATTTT
CASSHRGTESSGNTIYF
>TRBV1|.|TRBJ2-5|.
TGCACCAGCAGCCAAACACACCAACCGGACCAGCGGGAGGGCGGAAGACTCTTGGAGACCCAGTACTTC
CTSSQTHQPDQREGGRLLETQYF
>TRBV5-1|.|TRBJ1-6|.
TGCGCCAGCAGGCAGGGTCGCGAATCACCCCTCCACTTT
CASRQGRESPLHF
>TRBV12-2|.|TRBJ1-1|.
TGTGCAAGTCGCTCCGTTAACTTTGGACAGGGGCTGGGCACTGAAGCTTTCTTT
CASRSVNFGQGLGTEAFF
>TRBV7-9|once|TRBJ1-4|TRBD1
TGTGCCAGCAGCTTAGGACAGGGGGCGCGTGGAGAAAAACTGTTTTTT
CASSLGQGARGEKLFF
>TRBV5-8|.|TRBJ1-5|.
TGTGCCAGCAGCGCGGGGGGACACAGCAATCAGCCCCAGCATTTT
CASSAGGHSNQPQHF
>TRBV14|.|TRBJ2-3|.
TGTGCCAGCAGCCTTTGGACTCTCAAGGATACGCAGTATTTT
CASSLWTLKDTQYF
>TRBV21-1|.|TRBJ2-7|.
TGTGCCAGCAGCAAAGTTAGCCCCCGGGTAGAGCAGTACTTC
CASSKVSPRVEQYF
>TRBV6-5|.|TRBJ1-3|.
TGTGCCAGTCACTCCTCTGGAAACACCATATATTTT
CASHSSGNTIYF
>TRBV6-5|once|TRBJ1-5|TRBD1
TGTGCCAGCAGATTCGGACAGGGTGGCAATCAGCCCCAGCATTTT
CASRFGQGGNQPQHF
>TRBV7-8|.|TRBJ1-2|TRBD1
TGTGCCAGCAGCTTAGCGCCTAGGACAGGGGGCATTTTCACCTTC
CASSLAPRTGGIFTF
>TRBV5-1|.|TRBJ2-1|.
TGCGCCAGCAGCTTGCGAAGCGGAGGCTACAATGAGCAGTTCTTC
CASSLRSGGYNEQFF
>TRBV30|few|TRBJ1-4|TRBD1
TGTGCCTGGACTAGGGGGCTAAGTGAAAAACTGTTTTTT
CAWTRGLSEKLFF
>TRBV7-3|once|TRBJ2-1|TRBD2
TGTGCCAGCAGCTTGAGCGGGACCTGGGGGGATGAGCAGTTCTTC
CASSLSGTWGDEQFF
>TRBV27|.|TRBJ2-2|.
TGTGCCAGCATCCAAGGGGGAGTCACCGGGGAGCTGTTTTTT
CASIQGGVTGELFF
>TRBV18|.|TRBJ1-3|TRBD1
TGTGCCAGCTCAGCGATAACCGGGACAGGGAACAGAAACACCATATATTTT
CASSAITGTGNRNTIYF
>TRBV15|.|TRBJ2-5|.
TGTGCCACCAGCAGATCTAGCCAAGAGACCCAGTACTTC
CATSRSSQETQYF
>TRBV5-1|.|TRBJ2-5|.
TGCGCCAGCAGCTCACAGGGCGCCCAACTCCAAGAGACCCAGTACTTC
CASSSQGAQLQETQYF
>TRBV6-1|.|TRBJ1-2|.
TGTGCCAGCAGTGAAGCGCACGGGAACTATGGCTACACCTTC
CASSEAHGNYGYTF
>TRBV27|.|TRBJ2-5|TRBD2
TGTGCCAGCAGTTTTAGGACTAGCGGGAGCTTCGGAGAGACCCAGTACTTC
CASSFRTSGSFGETQYF
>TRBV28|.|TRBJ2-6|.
TGTGCCAGCAGCCTTGGGGAGACCGGGGCCAACGTCCTGACTTTC
CASSLGETGANVLTF
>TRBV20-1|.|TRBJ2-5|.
TGCAGTGCAGCGGACCAAGAGACCCAGTACTTC
CSAADQETQYF
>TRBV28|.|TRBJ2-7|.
TGTGCCAGCAGTCTTAGCGGACCCTCCTACGAGCAGTACTTC
CASSLSGPSYEQYF
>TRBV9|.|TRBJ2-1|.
TGTGCCAGCAGCGGAAGTGAGCGGAAAGACGTGTCGGGAATCTACAATGAGCAGTTCTTC
CASSGSERKDVSGIYNEQFF
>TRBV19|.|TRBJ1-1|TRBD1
TGTGCCAGTAGGTGGGCCCGACAGGGAGAGTACACTGAAGCTTTCTTT
CASRWARQGEYTEAFF